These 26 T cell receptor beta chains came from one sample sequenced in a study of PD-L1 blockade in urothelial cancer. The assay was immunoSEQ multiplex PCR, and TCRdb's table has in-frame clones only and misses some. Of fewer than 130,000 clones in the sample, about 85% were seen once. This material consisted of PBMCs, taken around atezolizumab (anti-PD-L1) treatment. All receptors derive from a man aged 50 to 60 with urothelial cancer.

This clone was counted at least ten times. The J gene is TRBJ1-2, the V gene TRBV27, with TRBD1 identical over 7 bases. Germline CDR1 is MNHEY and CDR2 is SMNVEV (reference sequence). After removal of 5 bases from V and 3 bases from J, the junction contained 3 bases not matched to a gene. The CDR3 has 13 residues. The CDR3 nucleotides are TGTGCCAGCAGTCTGACAGGGTACTATGGCTACACCTTC. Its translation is CASSLTGYYGYTF.

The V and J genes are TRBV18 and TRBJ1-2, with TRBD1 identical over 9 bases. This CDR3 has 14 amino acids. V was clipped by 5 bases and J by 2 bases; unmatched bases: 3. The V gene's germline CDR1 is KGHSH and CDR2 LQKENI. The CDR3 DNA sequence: TGTGCCAGCTCAGGAGGGACAGGGAACTATGGCTACACCTTC. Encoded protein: CASSGGTGNYGYTF.

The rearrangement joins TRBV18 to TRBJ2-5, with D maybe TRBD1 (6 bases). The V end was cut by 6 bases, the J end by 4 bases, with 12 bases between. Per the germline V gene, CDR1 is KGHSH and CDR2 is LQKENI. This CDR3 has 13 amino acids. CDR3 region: CASSSGVGETQYF. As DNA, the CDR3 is TGTGCCAGCTCTTCAGGGGTCGGAGAGACCCAGTACTTC.

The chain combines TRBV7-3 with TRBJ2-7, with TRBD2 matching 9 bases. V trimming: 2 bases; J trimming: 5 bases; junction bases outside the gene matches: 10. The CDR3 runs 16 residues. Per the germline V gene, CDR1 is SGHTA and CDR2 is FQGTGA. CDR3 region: CASSLSRSGSFNEQYF. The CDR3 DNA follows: TGTGCCAGCAGCTTATCCCGTAGCGGGAGTTTTAACGAGCAGTACTTC. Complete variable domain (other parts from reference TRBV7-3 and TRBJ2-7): GAGVSQTPSNKVTEKGKYVELRCDPISGHTALYWYRQSLGQGPEFLIYFQGTGAADDSGLPNDRFFAVRPEGSVSTLKIQRTERGDSAVYLCASSLSRSGSFNEQYFGPGTRLTVT.

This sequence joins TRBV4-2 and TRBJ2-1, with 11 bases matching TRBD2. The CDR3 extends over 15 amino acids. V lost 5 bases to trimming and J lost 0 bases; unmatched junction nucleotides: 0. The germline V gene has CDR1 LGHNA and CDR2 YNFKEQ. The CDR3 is CASSGTSGSYNEQFF. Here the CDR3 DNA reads TGTGCCAGCAGCGGGACTAGCGGCTCCTACAATGAGCAGTTCTTC.

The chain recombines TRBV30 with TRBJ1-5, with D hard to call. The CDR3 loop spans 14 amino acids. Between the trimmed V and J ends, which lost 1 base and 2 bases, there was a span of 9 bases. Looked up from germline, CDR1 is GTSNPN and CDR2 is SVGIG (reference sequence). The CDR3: CAWSAQVGNQPQHF. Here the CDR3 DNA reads TGTGCCTGGAGTGCGCAGGTTGGCAATCAGCCCCAGCATTTT.

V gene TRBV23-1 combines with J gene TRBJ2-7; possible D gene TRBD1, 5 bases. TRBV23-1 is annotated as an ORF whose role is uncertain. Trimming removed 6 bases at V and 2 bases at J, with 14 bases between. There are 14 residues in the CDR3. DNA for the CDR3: TGCGCCAGCAGCCTCTCCTCGACAGCCTACGAGCAGTACTTC. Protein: CASSLSSTAYEQYF.

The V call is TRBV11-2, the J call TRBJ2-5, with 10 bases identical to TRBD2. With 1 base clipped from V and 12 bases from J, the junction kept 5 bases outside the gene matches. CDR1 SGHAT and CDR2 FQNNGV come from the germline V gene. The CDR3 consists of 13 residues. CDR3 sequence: CASSLVTSGPEYF. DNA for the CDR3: TGTGCCAGCAGCTTAGTGACTAGCGGGCCTGAGTACTTC.

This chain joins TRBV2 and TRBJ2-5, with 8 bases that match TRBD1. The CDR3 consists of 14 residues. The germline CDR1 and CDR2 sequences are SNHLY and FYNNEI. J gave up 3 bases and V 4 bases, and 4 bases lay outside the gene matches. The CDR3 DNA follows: TGTGCCAGCAGTGGACAGGGGAAAAAAGAGACCCAGTACTTC. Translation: CASSGQGKKETQYF.

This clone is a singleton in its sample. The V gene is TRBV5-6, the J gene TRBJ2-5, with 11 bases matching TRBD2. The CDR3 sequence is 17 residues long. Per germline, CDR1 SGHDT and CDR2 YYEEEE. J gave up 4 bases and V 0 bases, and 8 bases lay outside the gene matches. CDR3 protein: CASSLELAGDFGETQYF. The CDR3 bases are TGTGCCAGCAGCTTGGAACTAGCGGGAGATTTCGGAGAGACCCAGTACTTC.

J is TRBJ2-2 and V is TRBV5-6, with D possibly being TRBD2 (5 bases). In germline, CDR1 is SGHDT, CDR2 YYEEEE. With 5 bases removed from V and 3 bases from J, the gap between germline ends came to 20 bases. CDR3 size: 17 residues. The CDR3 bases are TGTGCCAGCAGAACCACAGCCGGGATTGGACACACCGGGGAGCTGTTTTTT. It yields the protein CASRTTAGIGHTGELFF.

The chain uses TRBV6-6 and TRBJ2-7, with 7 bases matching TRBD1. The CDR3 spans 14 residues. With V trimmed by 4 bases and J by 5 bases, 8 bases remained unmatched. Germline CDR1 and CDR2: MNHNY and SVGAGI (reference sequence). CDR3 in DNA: TGTGCCAGCAGTTTAGGGCAGGGGGTTCACGAGCAGTACTTC. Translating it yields CASSLGQGVHEQYF.

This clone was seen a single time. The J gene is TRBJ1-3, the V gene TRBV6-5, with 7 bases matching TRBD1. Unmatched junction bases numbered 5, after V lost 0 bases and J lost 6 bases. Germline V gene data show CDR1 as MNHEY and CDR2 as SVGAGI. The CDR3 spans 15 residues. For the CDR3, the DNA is TGTGCCAGCAGTTACTCTTACCAGGGGGAAAACACCATATATTTT. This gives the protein CASSYSYQGENTIYF.

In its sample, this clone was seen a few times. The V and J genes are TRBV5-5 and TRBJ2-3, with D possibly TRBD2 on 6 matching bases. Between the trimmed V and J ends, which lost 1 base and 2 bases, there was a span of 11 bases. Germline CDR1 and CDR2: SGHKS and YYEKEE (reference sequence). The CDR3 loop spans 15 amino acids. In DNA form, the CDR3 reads TGTGCCAGCAGCTTGTTTAGCGGAGACACAGATACGCAGTATTTT. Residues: CASSLFSGDTDTQYF.

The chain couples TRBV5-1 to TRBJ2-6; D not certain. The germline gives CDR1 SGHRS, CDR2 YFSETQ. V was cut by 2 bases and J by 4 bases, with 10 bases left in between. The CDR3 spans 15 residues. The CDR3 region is CASSLTGAGANVLTF. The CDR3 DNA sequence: TGCGCCAGCAGCTTAACGGGTGCCGGGGCCAACGTCCTGACTTTC.

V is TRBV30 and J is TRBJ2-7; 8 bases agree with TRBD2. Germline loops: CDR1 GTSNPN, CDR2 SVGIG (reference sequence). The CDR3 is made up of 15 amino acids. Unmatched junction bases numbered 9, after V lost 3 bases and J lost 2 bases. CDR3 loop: CAWREFLAGAYEQYF. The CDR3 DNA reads TGTGCCTGGAGGGAGTTTCTAGCGGGTGCCTACGAGCAGTACTTC. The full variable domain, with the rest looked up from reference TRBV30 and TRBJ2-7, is SQTIHQWPATLVQPVGSPLSLECTVEGTSNPNLYWYRQAAGRGLQLLFYSVGIGQISSEVPQNLSASRPQDRQFILSSKKLLLSDSGFYLCAWREFLAGAYEQYFGPGTRLTVT.

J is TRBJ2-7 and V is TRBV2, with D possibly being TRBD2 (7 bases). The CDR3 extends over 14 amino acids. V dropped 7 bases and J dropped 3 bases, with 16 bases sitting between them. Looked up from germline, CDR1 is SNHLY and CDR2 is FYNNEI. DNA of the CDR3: TGTGCCAGCAAGACAGGCCTAGCGGTCTACGAGCAGTACTTC. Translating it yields CASKTGLAVYEQYF.

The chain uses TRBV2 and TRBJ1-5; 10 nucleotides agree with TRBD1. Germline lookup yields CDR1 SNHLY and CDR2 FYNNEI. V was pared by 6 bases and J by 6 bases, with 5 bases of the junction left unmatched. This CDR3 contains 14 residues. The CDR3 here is CASRRDRGPQPQHF. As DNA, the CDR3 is TGTGCCAGCAGACGAGACAGGGGGCCTCAGCCCCAGCATTTT.

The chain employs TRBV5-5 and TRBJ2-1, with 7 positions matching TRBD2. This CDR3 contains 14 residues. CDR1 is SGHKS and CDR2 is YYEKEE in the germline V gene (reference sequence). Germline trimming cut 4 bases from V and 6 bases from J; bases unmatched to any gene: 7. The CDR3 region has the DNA TGTGCCAGCAGCGGGGGGGACGGAGTCAATGAGCAGTTCTTC. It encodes CASSGGDGVNEQFF.

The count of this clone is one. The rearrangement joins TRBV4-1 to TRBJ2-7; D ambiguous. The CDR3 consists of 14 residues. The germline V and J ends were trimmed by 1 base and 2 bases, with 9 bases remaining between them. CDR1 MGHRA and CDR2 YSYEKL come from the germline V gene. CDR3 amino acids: CASSQVRGPYEQYF. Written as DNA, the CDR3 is TGCGCCAGCAGCCAAGTAAGAGGCCCCTACGAGCAGTACTTC.

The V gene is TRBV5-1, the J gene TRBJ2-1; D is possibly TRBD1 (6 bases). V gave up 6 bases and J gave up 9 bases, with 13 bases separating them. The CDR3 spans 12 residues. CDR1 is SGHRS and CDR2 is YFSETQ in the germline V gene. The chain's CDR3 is CASNQGRSEQFF. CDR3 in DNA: TGCGCCAGCAACCAGGGGAGAAGTGAGCAGTTCTTC.

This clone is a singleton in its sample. The CDR3 here is CASSYKGTEYGYTF. In nucleotides, the CDR3 is TGTGCCAGCAGTTACAAAGGGACAGAGTATGGCTACACCTTC. This chain uses TRBV6-6 with TRBJ1-2; 7 bases are a match to TRBD1. This CDR3 spans 14 amino acids. Germline trimming cut 2 bases from V and 5 bases from J; bases unmatched to any gene: 5. Germline V CDR1 and CDR2: MNHNY, SVGAGI (reference sequence).

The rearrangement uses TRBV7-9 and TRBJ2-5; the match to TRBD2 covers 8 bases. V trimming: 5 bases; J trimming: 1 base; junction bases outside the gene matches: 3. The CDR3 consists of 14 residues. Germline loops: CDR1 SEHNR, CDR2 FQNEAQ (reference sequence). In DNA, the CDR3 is TGTGCCAGCAGCCCTGGGACTAGCCAAGAGACCCAGTACTTC. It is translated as CASSPGTSQETQYF.

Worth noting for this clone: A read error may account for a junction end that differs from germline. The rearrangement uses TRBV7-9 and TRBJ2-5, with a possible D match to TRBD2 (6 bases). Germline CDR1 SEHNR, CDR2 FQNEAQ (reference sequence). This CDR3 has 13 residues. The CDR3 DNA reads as TGTGCCAGCAGCTTAGCGGGGACTTCCCAAGTGGACTTC. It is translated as CASSLAGTSQVDF.

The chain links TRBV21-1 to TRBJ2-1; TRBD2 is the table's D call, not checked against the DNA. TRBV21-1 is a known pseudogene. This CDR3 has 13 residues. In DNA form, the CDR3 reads TGTGCCAGGACGTCGCCTAGCTTCAATGAGCAGTTCTTC. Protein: CARTSPSFNEQFF.

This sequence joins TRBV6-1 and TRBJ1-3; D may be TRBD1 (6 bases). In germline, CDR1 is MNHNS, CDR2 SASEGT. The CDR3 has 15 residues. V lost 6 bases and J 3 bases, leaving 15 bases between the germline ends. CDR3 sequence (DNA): TGTGCCAGCAGCGAAACACAGGGACGTGGAAACACCATATATTTT. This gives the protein CASSETQGRGNTIYF.